This TCR beta chain was retrieved from a study of T cell responses to AZD1222 COVID-19 vaccine. Using immunoSEQ multiplex PCR, the repertoire was profiled, and TCRdb retains in-frame clones only, with some absent. The table lists over 95,000 clones, around nine tenths of them singletons. Germline V CDR1 and CDR2: SGDLS, YYNGEE. V was trimmed by 2 bases and J by 5 bases, leaving 14 bases between them. The CDR3 consists of 16 residues. The sequencing used peripheral blood, collected on day 0 of AZD1222 vaccination. This chain uses TRBV9 with TRBJ1-6; D may be TRBD1 (5 bases). The receptor comes from an adult in good health. The CDR3 loop reads CASSVRDGRDNSPLHF. The CDR3 nucleotides read TGTGCCAGCAGCGTTCGGGACGGCAGAGATAATTCACCCCTCCACTTT.